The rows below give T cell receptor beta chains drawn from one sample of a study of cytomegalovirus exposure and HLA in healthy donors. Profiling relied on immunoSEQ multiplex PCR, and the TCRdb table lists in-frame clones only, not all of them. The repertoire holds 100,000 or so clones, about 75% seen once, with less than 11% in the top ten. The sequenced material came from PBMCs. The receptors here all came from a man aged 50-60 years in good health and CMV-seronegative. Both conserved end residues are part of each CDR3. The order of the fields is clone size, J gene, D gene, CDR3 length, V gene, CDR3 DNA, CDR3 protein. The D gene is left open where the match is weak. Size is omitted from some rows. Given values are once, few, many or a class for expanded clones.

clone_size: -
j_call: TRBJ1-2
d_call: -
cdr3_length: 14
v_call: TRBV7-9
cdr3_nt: TGTGCCAGCAGCCCCCAGGGGACGAGCTATGGCTACACCTTC
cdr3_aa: CASSPQGTSYGYTF

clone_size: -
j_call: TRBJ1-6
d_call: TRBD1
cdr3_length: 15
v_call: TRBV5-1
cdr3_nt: TGCGCCAGCAGCTGGATGGACAGGGATAATTCACCCCTCCACTTT
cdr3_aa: CASSWMDRDNSPLHF

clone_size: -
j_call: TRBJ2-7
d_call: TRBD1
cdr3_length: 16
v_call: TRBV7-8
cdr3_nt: TGTGCCAGCACCATTCCGGGGGGGACAGGGGCCTACGAGCAGTACTTC
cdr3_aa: CASTIPGGTGAYEQYF

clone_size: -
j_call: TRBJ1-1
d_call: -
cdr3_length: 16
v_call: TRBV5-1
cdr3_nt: TGCGCCAGCAGCCCCTCTAACAGGGTGGCAAGCACTGAAGCTTTCTTT
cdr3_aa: CASSPSNRVASTEAFF

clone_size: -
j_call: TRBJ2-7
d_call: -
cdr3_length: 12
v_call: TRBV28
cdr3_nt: TGTGCCAGCAGCCGCGACAGGCCCGAGCAGTACTTC
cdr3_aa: CASSRDRPEQYF

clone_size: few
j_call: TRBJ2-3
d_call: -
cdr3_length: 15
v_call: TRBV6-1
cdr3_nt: TGTGCCAGCAGTGAAGAGACGGGGGGCACAGATACGCAGTATTTT
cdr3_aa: CASSEETGGTDTQYF

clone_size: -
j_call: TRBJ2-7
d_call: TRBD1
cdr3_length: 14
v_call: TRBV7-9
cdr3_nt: TGTGCCAGCTCCGATGGGACAGGGTTTTACGAGCAGTACTTC
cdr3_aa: CASSDGTGFYEQYF

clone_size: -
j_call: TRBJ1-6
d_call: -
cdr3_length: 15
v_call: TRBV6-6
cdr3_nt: TGTGCCAGCAGTTCCAGGGAGGGGACTAATTCACCCCTCCACTTT
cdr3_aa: CASSSREGTNSPLHF

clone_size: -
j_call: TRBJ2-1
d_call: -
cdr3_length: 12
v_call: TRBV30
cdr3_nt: TGTGCCTGGAGTACACAGGGTCGTGAGCAGTTCTTC
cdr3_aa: CAWSTQGREQFF

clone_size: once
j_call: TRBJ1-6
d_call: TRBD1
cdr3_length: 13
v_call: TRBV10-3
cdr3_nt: TGTGCCATCAGGGGACAGGATGGGTCACCCCTCCACTTT
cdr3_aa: CAIRGQDGSPLHF

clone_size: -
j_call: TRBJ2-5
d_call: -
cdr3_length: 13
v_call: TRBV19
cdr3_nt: TGTGCCAGTAGTATCAGGCAGAGAGAGACCCAGTACTTC
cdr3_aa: CASSIRQRETQYF

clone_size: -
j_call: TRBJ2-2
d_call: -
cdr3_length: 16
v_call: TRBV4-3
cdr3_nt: TGCGCCAGCAGCCAAGTCGGCTGGGCCAACACCGGGGAGCTGTTTTTT
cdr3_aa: CASSQVGWANTGELFF

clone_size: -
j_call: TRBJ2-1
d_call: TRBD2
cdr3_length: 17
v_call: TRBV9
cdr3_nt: TGTGCCAGCAGCGTAGAGGCGGGGGGAAATTCCTACAATGAGCAGTTCTTC
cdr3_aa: CASSVEAGGNSYNEQFF

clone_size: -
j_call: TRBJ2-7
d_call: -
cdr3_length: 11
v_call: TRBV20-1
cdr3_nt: TGCAGTGCTAGCCGCACCTCGCGGGTGTACTTC
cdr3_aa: CSASRTSRVYF

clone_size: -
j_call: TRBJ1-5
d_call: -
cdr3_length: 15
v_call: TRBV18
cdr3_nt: TGTGCCAGCTCCTATGAGGGGGTGACGGATCAGCCCCAGCATTTT
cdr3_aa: CASSYEGVTDQPQHF